The 20 T cell receptor beta chains in this list originate from one sample, sequenced in a study of blood T cells in healthy people across ages. PCR was performed a second time for roughly 7 to 11 cycles using a sample-barcoded 5' primer and a J-beta primer mix. TCRdb re-analysed the 5' RACE reads in MiXCR, keeping a single row per CDR3 protein. The table lists under 1,000,000 distinct CDR3 sequences, roughly 35% of them singletons. Sequenced input: blood. The receptors originated from a man between 18 and 29 years old in good health.

A note on this clonotype: A much larger clone lies a single base off, so this may be a read error. The rearrangement uses TRBV4-1 and TRBJ1-2; possible D gene TRBD1, 6 bases. Germline-derived CDR1 and CDR2 are MGHRA and YSYEKL. V was cut by 4 bases and J by 6 bases, with 15 bases left in between. The CDR3 loop spans 14 amino acids. The CDR3, as DNA: TGCGCCAGCAGCCCGGGACACTCGAACCATGGCTACACCTTC. Translating gives CASSPGHSNHGYTF.

The chain couples TRBV21-1 to TRBJ2-3; the DNA was not compared with TRBD1, the D call given in the table. TRBV21-1 counts as a pseudogene. The CDR3 contains 15 residues. Here the CDR3 DNA reads TGTGCCAGCAGCACAAAAGGGGCCACCACAGATACGCAGTATTTT. Residues: CASSTKGATTDTQYF.

In regard to this clonotype: Its ends do not fully match the called genes, so a read error is possible. This chain links TRBV7-2 with TRBJ2-4; no clear D gene. TRBJ2-7 explains the end of the DNA better; the J call may be wrong. Germline assignment: CDR1 SGHTA and CDR2 FQGNSA. This CDR3 comprises 12 residues. CDR3 bases: TGTGCCAGCAGTCACGATTCCTGCGAGCAGTACTTC. This sequence encodes CASSHDSCEQYF.

This clonotype was found many times. V and J are TRBV12-3 or TRBV12-4 and TRBJ2-1; D may be TRBD2 (7 bases). Trimming took 7 bases from V and 3 from J, leaving 16 bases between them. This CDR3 comprises 15 residues. The CDR3 reads CASTLGGPYYNEQFF. CDR3 DNA sequence: TGTGCCAGCACCCTCGGGGGGCCGTACTACAATGAGCAGTTCTTC.

The V gene is TRBV13, the J gene TRBJ2-1, with D tentatively TRBD2 (6 bases). CDR3 length: 17 residues. With 5 bases removed from V and 0 bases from J, the gap between germline ends came to 17 bases. The germline V gene has CDR1 PRHDT and CDR2 FYEKMQ (reference sequence). The CDR3 DNA reads TGTGCCAGCAGCCGTCGTGAGGCGGGGAGCTCCTACAATGAGCAGTTCTTC. It specifies CASSRREAGSSYNEQFF.

The chain couples TRBV7-9 to TRBJ1-2, with TRBD1 identical over 9 bases. Trimming removed 1 base from V and 5 bases from J; junction bases left unmatched: 8. The length of the CDR3 is 16 residues. Germline-derived CDR1 and CDR2 are SEHNR and FQNEAQ (reference sequence). The CDR3: CASSLGRTGESYGYTF. In DNA, the CDR3 is TGTGCCAGCAGCTTAGGCAGGACAGGGGAAAGTTATGGCTACACCTTC. The full variable domain, with the rest looked up from reference TRBV7-9 and TRBJ1-2, is DTGVSQNPRHKITKRGQNVTFRCDPISEHNRLYWYRQTLGQGPEFLTYFQNEAQLEKSRLLSDRFSAERPKGSFSTLEIQRTEQGDSAMYLCASSLGRTGESYGYTFGSGTRLTVV.

In regard to this clonotype: A much larger clone differs by one base, so this may be a read error. This chain uses TRBV7-2 with TRBJ2-5; 7 bases fit TRBD2. Germline loops: CDR1 SGHTA, CDR2 FQGNSA. The V segment lost 4 bases and the J segment 2 bases; nucleotides outside the gene matches: 7. The CDR3 covers 15 residues. CDR3 residues: CASSSSTSIQETQYF. CDR3 bases: TGTGCCAGCAGCTCATCGACTAGCATTCAAGAGACCCAGTACTTC.

This clonotype was observed many times. The CDR3 DNA is TGCGCCAGCAGCTTTGGACAGGCGATGTACCAAGAGACCCAGTACTTC. Protein: CASSFGQAMYQETQYF. V usage is TRBV5-1 and J usage is TRBJ2-5, with 7 positions matching TRBD1. V shed 2 bases and J 0 bases; nucleotides not matched to a gene: 7. From germline, CDR1 is SGHRS and CDR2 YFSETQ. The CDR3 length is 16 residues.

The chain carries TRBV9 and TRBJ2-5; 9 bases are shared with TRBD2. The CDR3 runs 16 residues. Germline values: CDR1 SGDLS, CDR2 YYNGEE. Trimming cost V 0 bases and J 5 bases; bases outside gene matches: 8. The chain's CDR3 is CASSVVSGGPLETQYF. The CDR3 DNA reads as TGTGCCAGCAGCGTAGTTAGCGGGGGCCCCCTGGAGACCCAGTACTTC.

As for this clonotype: The junction shows a germline mismatch at one end, possibly a read error. The chain combines TRBV5-1 with TRBJ2-3; unclear D gene. CDR3 length: 14 residues. The germline V gene has CDR1 SGHRS and CDR2 YFSETQ. In DNA form, the CDR3 reads TGCGCCAGCAGCGAGGTAATAAGCACAGATATGCAGTATTTT. This codes for CASSEVISTDMQYF.

This clonotype was seen a handful of times. V gene TRBV27 combines with J gene TRBJ2-6, with D possibly TRBD2 on 6 matching bases. Trimming cost V 5 bases and J 2 bases, with 10 bases left between them. The CDR3 has 15 residues. Germline CDR1 MNHEY, CDR2 SMNVEV (reference sequence). The CDR3 nucleotides read TGTGCCAGCAGTATCCGGAGGGCTGGGGCCAACGTCCTGACTTTC. Translating gives CASSIRRAGANVLTF. Filled out from reference TRBV27 and TRBJ2-6, the complete variable domain reads EAQVTQNPRYLITVTGKKLTVTCSQNMNHEYMSWYRQDPGLGLRQIYYSMNVEVTDKGDVPEGYKVSRKEKRNFPLILESPSPNQTSLYFCASSIRRAGANVLTFGAGSRLTVL.

This clonotype was picked up a small number of times. This sequence joins TRBV6-6 and TRBJ2-5, with 8 bases lining up with TRBD2. Per germline, CDR1 MNHNY and CDR2 SVGAGI (reference sequence). Losses at the gene ends were 7 bases for V and 5 bases for J; bases not matched to a gene: 12. This CDR3 has 15 amino acids. DNA for the CDR3: TGTGCCAGCAAACACTACTCGGGGGGGCATGAGACCCAGTACTTC. It yields the protein CASKHYSGGHETQYF.

This clonotype was picked up a small number of times. The gene calls are TRBV20-1 and TRBJ2-5, with TRBD2 as a possible D gene (6 bases). The CDR3 spans 13 residues. The V end lost 1 base, the J end lost 11 bases, and 17 bases lay between the germline ends. CDR1 is DFQATT and CDR2 is SNEGSKA in the germline V gene (reference sequence). The chain's CDR3 is CSARGAGTSKQYF. CDR3 nucleotide sequence: TGCAGTGCTAGAGGGGCCGGGACTTCTAAGCAGTACTTC.

Details on this clonotype: Given a much more abundant clone one base away, this may be a read error. V is TRBV20-1 and J is TRBJ2-2; either TRBD1 or TRBD2 may fit D (5 bases each). The V end was cut by 5 bases, the J end by 8 bases, with 21 bases between. The germline CDR1 and CDR2 sequences are DFQATT and SNEGSKA (reference sequence). The CDR3 length is 15 residues. The CDR3 region is CSALNTGRSLGELFF. DNA for the CDR3: TGCAGTGCTCTGAACACGGGACGGAGTTTAGGGGAGCTGTTTTTT.

This clonotype was counted only a few times. The V and J genes are TRBV29-1 and TRBJ2-3, with a tentative D call TRBD1 (5 bases). Trimming shortened V by 7 bases and J by 3 bases, and 17 bases separated the two germline ends. The CDR3 length is 14 residues. Germline V CDR1 and CDR2: SQVTM, ANQGSEA. CDR3 sequence (DNA): TGCAGCGCTCCTGCAGGCCAGGGAACAGATACGCAGTATTTT. Translated, it gives CSAPAGQGTDTQYF.

This chain joins TRBV20-1 and TRBJ1-4, with D perhaps matching TRBD1 (5 bases). Trimming removed 4 bases at V and 2 bases at J, with 8 bases between. The CDR3 runs to 13 residues. Germline loops: CDR1 DFQATT, CDR2 SNEGSKA (reference sequence). In DNA form, the CDR3 reads TGCAGTGCTAACGGGGCGACTAATGAAAAACTGTTTTTT. This sequence encodes CSANGATNEKLFF.

The chain is built from TRBV4-1 and TRBJ2-5; D remains unclear. The CDR3 length is 12 residues. Trimming pared 0 bases from V and 11 bases from J, leaving 10 bases between. Per germline, CDR1 MGHRA and CDR2 YSYEKL. The CDR3 protein is CASSQDWNEQYF. The CDR3 coding sequence is TGCGCCAGCAGCCAAGACTGGAATGAGCAGTACTTC.

This clonotype appeared a few times. V and J are TRBV15 and TRBJ1-2, with a possible D match to TRBD1 (5 bases). The germline V gene encodes CDR1 LNHNV and CDR2 YYDKDF (reference sequence). The V gene lost 0 bases and the J gene lost 11 bases, with 10 bases spanning the gap. This CDR3 is built from 12 residues. This CDR3 is CATSREREGYTF. For the CDR3, the DNA is TGTGCCACCAGCAGAGAAAGGGAGGGGTACACCTTC.

In this sample, this clonotype turned up a few times. V usage is TRBV29-1 and J usage is TRBJ2-5; D possibly corresponds to TRBD1 (6 bases). CDR1 SQVTM and CDR2 ANQGSEA come from the germline V gene. V was trimmed by 5 bases and J by 3 bases, leaving 13 bases between them. CDR3 length equals 13 residues. The CDR3 DNA is TGCAGCGTTTCCGGCAGGGGAAAAGAGACCCAGTACTTC. Amino acid sequence: CSVSGRGKETQYF. The entire variable domain, with the rest obtained from reference TRBV29-1 and TRBJ2-5, is as follows: SAVISQKPSRDICQRGTSLTIQCQVDSQVTMMFWYRQQPGQSLTLIATANQGSEATYESGFVIDKFPISRPNLTFSTLTVSNMSPEDSSIYLCSVSGRGKETQYFGPGTRLLVL.

This clonotype has just a few counts. This sequence joins TRBV4-2 and TRBJ2-7; a weak D match, TRBD1 (6 bases). Deletions cut 4 bases from V and 2 bases from J, with 18 bases between. Germline assignment: CDR1 LGHNA and CDR2 YNFKEQ. The CDR3 runs to 16 residues. CDR3 DNA: TGTGCCAGCAGCCTCCCTCTACAGGGTCGACCCTACGAGCAGTACTTC. This sequence encodes CASSLPLQGRPYEQYF.